Given below is one TCR beta chain in context. Assay used: immunoSEQ multiplex PCR; TCRdb lists only in-frame clones, some missing. The table lists about 190,000 clones, 70% to 80% of them singletons. The sample comes from a study of blood T cell repertoires in COVID-19. The overall study: T cells, B-cell-depleted T cells, or PBMCs supplied cDNA or gDNA.

The germline V gene encodes CDR1 MNHEY and CDR2 SVGAGI. The ends were cut back, 5 bases at V and 6 bases at J, with 17 bases in the middle. This CDR3 region has 14 residues. Sequencing used PBMCs or T cells enriched from blood (not recorded which). The source is a woman in her fifties or sixties who had recovered from COVID-19. The V gene is TRBV6-5, the J gene TRBJ2-7, with D perhaps TRBD1 (5 bases). The CDR3 DNA follows: TGTGCCAGCAGTCCCGTGGGGCGCCCGGGCGAGCAGTACTTC. As protein: CASSPVGRPGEQYF.